Given below is one TCR beta chain in context. Its antigen is unidentified. The PCR used 60 Vbeta and 13 Jbeta primers. Method: immunoSEQ multiplex PCR; TCRdb's copy keeps in-frame clones and lacks some. The sample includes 200,000 to 250,000 clones, 80% to 85% of them seen just once. The data stem from a study of cytomegalovirus exposure and HLA in healthy donors. Regarding the study as a whole: The sole available immune exposure information was CMV serostatus. Several top significant clusters appeared, in a later analysis, to be linked to common viral pathogens.

This CDR3 has 15 amino acids. CDR1 is LNHDA and CDR2 is SQIVND in the germline V gene (reference sequence). Trimming took off 8 bases at V and 0 bases at J, with 15 bases between the two ends. This TCR derives from a woman aged 60 to 75 in good health and CMV-seropositive. Sample: PBMCs. The V gene is TRBV19, the J gene TRBJ2-3; tentative D call: TRBD1 (6 bases). CDR3 in DNA: TGTGCCAGTTCGAAGGGGACACTTAGCACAGATACGCAGTATTTT. Its protein product is CASSKGTLSTDTQYF.